What follows are 21 T cell receptor beta chains derived from one specimen sequenced in a study of blood T cell repertoires in COVID-19. Clones were sequenced by immunoSEQ multiplex PCR, and TCRdb holds only the in-frame ones, with some missing. The sample records some 250,000 clones, around 90% being singletons. Sequencing was carried out using peripheral blood. Source of these receptors: a woman in her twenties or thirties with acute or convalescent COVID-19.

The chain links TRBV29-1 to TRBJ1-5, with D perhaps TRBD1 (5 bases). The length of the CDR3 is 13 residues. Trimming took 6 bases from V and 0 from J, leaving 9 bases between them. Germline V gene lookup returns CDR1 SQVTM and CDR2 ANQGSEA. The DNA of the CDR3 is TGCAGCGTAGGGGATTATAGCAATCAGCCCCAGCATTTT. Its protein is CSVGDYSNQPQHF.

The chain joins TRBV10-2 to TRBJ1-4, with no clear D. V was trimmed by 4 bases and J by 4 bases, leaving 10 bases between them. This CDR3 has 14 amino acids. CDR1 WSHSY and CDR2 SAAADI come from the germline V gene. In nucleotides, the CDR3 is TGCGCCAGCAGTGTGGCAGGTCTTAATGAAAAACTGTTTTTT. Its translation: CASSVAGLNEKLFF.

This clone was detected once. The genes are TRBV6-5 and TRBJ2-3; 9 bases agree with TRBD2. The CDR3 extends over 15 amino acids. Trimming at V came to 6 bases and at J to 2 bases, leaving 6 bases not matched to a gene. The germline V gene encodes CDR1 MNHEY and CDR2 SVGAGI. CDR3 DNA: TGTGCCAGCAGCAACCCTAGCGGGACCACAGATACGCAGTATTTT. Encoded protein: CASSNPSGTTDTQYF.

J is TRBJ1-2 and V is TRBV7-3; the D gene is possibly TRBD1 (6 bases). This CDR3 is built from 14 residues. Trimming cost V 3 bases and J 8 bases, with 16 bases left between them. The germline CDR1 and CDR2 sequences are SGHTA and FQGTGA. The CDR3 nucleotides are TGTGCCAGCAGCTTGTTTCCAGGGGCAGCAGGCTACACCTTC. It is translated as CASSLFPGAAGYTF. The variable domain in full, with the rest retrieved from reference TRBV7-3 and TRBJ1-2, is GAGVSQTPSNKVTEKGKYVELRCDPISGHTALYWYRQSLGQGPEFLIYFQGTGAADDSGLPNDRFFAVRPEGSVSTLKIQRTERGDSAVYLCASSLFPGAAGYTFGSGTRLTVV.

This clone was recorded a few times. The chain is built from TRBV19 and TRBJ2-2, with 13 bases matching TRBD2. The CDR3 has 17 amino acids. The V gene's germline CDR1 is LNHDA and CDR2 SQIVND (reference sequence). Trimming removed 3 bases from V and 4 bases from J; junction bases left unmatched: 5. CDR3 nucleotides: TGTGCCAGTAGTATGGAACTAGCGGGAGGGCCCACCGGGGAGCTGTTTTTT. Protein product: CASSMELAGGPTGELFF.

The chain carries TRBV21-1 and TRBJ2-1; the table's D call, TRBD2, has no DNA check behind it. TRBV21-1 counts as a pseudogene. CDR3 size: 17 residues. The DNA for the CDR3 is TGTGCCAGCAAAATGGGACTAGCGGGAGGGAGGAACAATGAGCAGTTCTTC. Translating it yields CASKMGLAGGRNNEQFF.

This clone has a single count. The rearrangement links TRBV10-3 to TRBJ2-4; D might be TRBD2 (5 bases). The CDR3 has 13 amino acids. Trimming pared 8 bases from V and 3 bases from J, leaving 11 bases between. Germline CDR1 ENHRY, CDR2 SYGVKD. In nucleotides, the CDR3 is TGTGCCATCGCCGGGATGGGCAAAAACATTCAGTACTTC. Protein product: CAIAGMGKNIQYF.

This clone appeared a single time. The chain recombines TRBV5-1 with TRBJ2-3; 7 nucleotides line up with TRBD2. J lost 2 bases, V lost 6 bases, and 6 bases had no gene match. The CDR3 is made up of 14 amino acids. CDR1 and CDR2 (germline): SGHRS, YFSETQ. The CDR3, as DNA: TGCGCCAGCATCCCCGGGACTAACACAGATACGCAGTATTTT. It encodes CASIPGTNTDTQYF.

The chain is built from TRBV5-4 and TRBJ2-5; 11 positions agree with TRBD2. Germline loops: CDR1 SGHNT, CDR2 YYREEE (reference sequence). Unmatched junction bases numbered 13, after V lost 4 bases and J lost 5 bases. This CDR3 comprises 17 residues. The CDR3 is CASSQGTSGGGWETQYF. CDR3 DNA sequence: TGTGCCAGCAGCCAAGGGACTAGCGGAGGAGGTTGGGAGACCCAGTACTTC.

The genes are TRBV5-1 and TRBJ1-1, with TRBD1 identical over 10 bases. There are 14 residues in the CDR3. V lost 5 bases, J lost 5 bases, and 6 bases stayed unmatched. The V gene's germline CDR1 is SGHRS and CDR2 YFSETQ. The CDR3 DNA sequence: TGCGCCAGCAGGCCGGGACAGGGGTGGACTGAAGCTTTCTTT. Translation: CASRPGQGWTEAFF.

The rearrangement joins TRBV27 to TRBJ1-2; D is unresolved. V was pared by 0 bases and J by 4 bases, with 18 bases between. The CDR3 contains 17 residues. Per the germline V gene, CDR1 is MNHEY and CDR2 is SMNVEV (reference sequence). The CDR3 DNA follows: TGTGCCAGCAGTTTATCGCTACGTGGTCAGGAAGGCTATGGCTACACCTTC. Its translation: CASSLSLRGQEGYGYTF.

V and J are TRBV18 and TRBJ2-5; TRBD1 aligns across 8 bases. Trimming took 6 bases from V and 2 from J; bases not matched to a gene: 5. This CDR3 region has 14 residues. Germline CDR1 reads KGHSH; CDR2 reads LQKENI. In DNA, the CDR3 is TGTGCCAGCTCGGACGACAGGGGACAAGAGACCCAGTACTTC. It yields the protein CASSDDRGQETQYF.

The CDR3 DNA reads as TGCGCCAGCAGCCAAGGGAACAGGGGGCCCTACGAGCAGTACTTC. Its protein product is CASSQGNRGPYEQYF. V and J are TRBV4-3 and TRBJ2-7, with 9 bases lining up with TRBD1. CDR1 LGHNA and CDR2 YSLEER come from the germline V gene. The V gene end was trimmed by 1 base and the J gene end by 2 bases; junction bases not matched to a gene: 3. This CDR3 has 15 residues.

The chain carries TRBV27 and TRBJ2-1, with D tentatively TRBD2 (7 bases). The CDR3 extends over 18 amino acids. The V gene lost 7 bases and the J gene lost 0 bases, with 22 bases spanning the gap. Looked up from germline, CDR1 is MNHEY and CDR2 is SMNVEV (reference sequence). CDR3 residues: CASKSRGGLPSSYNEQFF. Here the CDR3 DNA reads TGTGCCAGCAAGTCAAGGGGGGGCCTCCCTTCCTCCTACAATGAGCAGTTCTTC.

CDR3 in DNA: TGTGCCAGTAGCATCCTTTCGGGGGGGAACACTGAAGCTTTCTTT. Protein sequence: CASSILSGGNTEAFF. The V call is TRBV19, the J call TRBJ1-1, with a tentative D call TRBD1 (5 bases). Germline values: CDR1 LNHDA, CDR2 SQIVND (reference sequence). The CDR3 has 15 residues. With 6 bases removed from V and 1 base from J, the gap between germline ends came to 15 bases.

The rearrangement uses TRBV2 and TRBJ2-5; 8 bases align to TRBD2. The CDR3 has 16 amino acids. Trimming cost V 3 bases and J 5 bases; bases outside gene matches: 11. Germline loops: CDR1 SNHLY, CDR2 FYNNEI. CDR3: CASSDYLRTSRETQYF. The CDR3 coding sequence is TGTGCCAGCAGTGATTACCTTCGGACTAGCCGGGAGACCCAGTACTTC.

This clone appeared once. The chain's CDR3 is CASSAAGRSNQPQHF. The CDR3 nucleotides read TGTGCCAGCTCTGCAGCGGGGCGAAGCAATCAGCCCCAGCATTTT. The chain couples TRBV6-5 to TRBJ1-5; D perhaps matches TRBD1 (5 bases). CDR1 and CDR2 (germline): MNHEY, SVGAGI. The germline V and J ends were trimmed by 8 bases and 1 base, with 15 bases remaining between them. The CDR3 is 15 amino acids.

The chain employs TRBV19 and TRBJ1-1; 8 nucleotides align to TRBD1. From germline, CDR1 is LNHDA and CDR2 SQIVND (reference sequence). The V segment lost 2 bases and the J segment 1 base; nucleotides outside the gene matches: 9. The CDR3 covers 17 residues. Written as DNA, the CDR3 is TGTGCCAGTAGTATACGTTCTCCCCAGGGGGCGAACACTGAAGCTTTCTTT. Translation gives CASSIRSPQGANTEAFF.

As regards this clone: Within the sample, other DNA sequences also encode this same CDR3. This chain connects TRBV18 to TRBJ2-6; D unresolved. The CDR3 loop spans 14 amino acids. V was shortened by 3 bases and J by 0 bases, with 3 bases between the two germline ends. Germline-derived CDR1 and CDR2 are KGHSH and LQKENI. In DNA, the CDR3 is TGTGCCAGCTCACCCTCCTCTGGGGCCAACGTCCTGACTTTC. Translating it yields CASSPSSGANVLTF.

The chain combines TRBV5-8 with TRBJ1-6; no firm D call. Trimming took 4 bases from V and 0 from J, leaving 11 bases between them. The germline gives CDR1 SGHTS, CDR2 YDEGEE. CDR3 size: 16 residues. CDR3 amino acids: CASSSTRSSYNSPLHF. Here the CDR3 DNA reads TGTGCCAGCAGCAGTACAAGGAGCTCCTATAATTCACCCCTCCACTTT.

The chain combines TRBV18 with TRBJ1-2; 7 nucleotides align to TRBD1. This CDR3 spans 13 amino acids. Trimming removed 3 bases from V and 6 bases from J; junction bases left unmatched: 4. CDR1 and CDR2 (germline): KGHSH, LQKENI. The DNA for the CDR3 is TGTGCCAGCTCACCGAAACAGGGGAATGGCTACACCTTC. Translation: CASSPKQGNGYTF.